Described below is a single TCR beta chain sequence and its context. The data were taken from a study of blood T cell repertoires in COVID-19. Study-level information: Acute and convalescent COVID-19 specimens originated in the United States, Italy and Spain. T cells, B-cell-depleted T cells, or PBMCs provided the cDNA or gDNA that served as material.

This CDR3 has 16 residues. The germline CDR1 and CDR2 sequences are LGHDT and YNNKEL (reference sequence). V shed 0 bases, J shed 5 bases, and the junction held 7 bases outside the gene matches. In the original workflow: Estimates of nucleated cell counts were drawn from the amplification of reference gene primers. Assay: immunoSEQ multiplex PCR; the TCRdb copy retains only in-frame clones and omits some. D and trimming were read from the DNA, whereas the V and J calls and clone size are those reported in that table. The table lists 100,000 or so clones, roughly 90% of them singletons. The chain recombines TRBV3-1 (or the pseudogene TRBV3-2) with TRBJ2-7, with 10 bases matching TRBD1. This receptor was taken from a man in his 60s with acute or convalescent COVID-19. Sequenced input: peripheral blood. The CDR3 spells CASSQDWGTGAHEQYF. CDR3 nucleotides: TGTGCCAGCAGCCAAGATTGGGGGACAGGGGCCCACGAGCAGTACTTC.